The 19 T cell receptor beta chains listed next were all sequenced from one sample in a study of T cell clones after liver transplantation. Profiling relied on immunoSEQ multiplex PCR, and the TCRdb table lists in-frame clones only, not all of them. The repertoire holds some 59,000 clones, with 70% to 80% as singletons. The source material was CD4+ T cells from blood, sampled before liver transplant. The receptors were gathered from a human donor who received a liver transplant.

V is TRBV4-2 and J is TRBJ1-2; TRBD1 is a possible D gene (6 bases). The CDR3 is 15 amino acids. The germline V and J ends were trimmed by 5 bases and 2 bases, with 15 bases remaining between them. Germline V gives CDR1 LGHNA, CDR2 YNFKEQ. DNA for the CDR3: TGTGCCAGCAGCTTAAGTTCAGGGGCAAACTATGGCTACACCTTC. Amino acid sequence: CASSLSSGANYGYTF.

This clone was picked up a small number of times. The chain links TRBV2 to TRBJ1-2; the D gene is possibly TRBD1 (6 bases). CDR1 is SNHLY, CDR2 FYNNEI, per germline. The V gene lost 5 bases and the J gene lost 8 bases, with 18 bases spanning the gap. CDR3 size: 14 residues. CDR3 DNA sequence: TGTGCCAGCAGTCGAATTACAGGGACGGAGGGCTACACCTTC. It codes for CASSRITGTEGYTF.

This chain joins TRBV6-5 and TRBJ1-2; 7 bases are a match to TRBD1. Looked up from germline, CDR1 is MNHEY and CDR2 is SVGAGI. J lost 3 bases, V lost 0 bases, and 4 bases had no gene match. CDR3 length equals 15 residues. The CDR3 region has the DNA TGTGCCAGCAGTTACTCGGAGGGGGCTGACTATGGCTACACCTTC. Its translation is CASSYSEGADYGYTF.

CDR3 amino acids: CAWSVQGAANEKLFF. The DNA for the CDR3 is TGTGCCTGGAGTGTACAGGGGGCGGCTAATGAAAAACTGTTTTTT. V is TRBV30 and J is TRBJ1-4, with TRBD1 matching 9 bases. This CDR3 has 15 amino acids. Per the germline V gene, CDR1 is GTSNPN and CDR2 is SVGIG (reference sequence). V trimming: 0 bases; J trimming: 3 bases; junction bases outside the gene matches: 2.

This clone was picked up many times. The rearrangement uses TRBV28 and TRBJ2-7; no clear D gene. Trimming stripped 6 bases from V and 1 base from J, with 7 bases between. The CDR3 is 12 amino acids. Per the germline V gene, CDR1 is MDHEN and CDR2 is SYDVKM. In nucleotides, the CDR3 is TGTGCCAGCAGCCCATTTTCCTACGAGCAGTACTTC. It encodes CASSPFSYEQYF.

This chain uses TRBV6-1 with TRBJ2-7; 8 bases align to TRBD2. The CDR3 is 14 amino acids. Trimming took 2 bases from V and 6 from J; bases not matched to a gene: 6. CDR1 MNHNS and CDR2 SASEGT come from the germline V gene. CDR3 region: CASSETRGGREQYF. CDR3 DNA sequence: TGTGCCAGCAGTGAAACCCGGGGGGGGCGCGAGCAGTACTTC.

This clone was picked up a small number of times. This sequence joins TRBV5-1 and TRBJ1-1, with 9 nucleotides matching TRBD1. Germline V gives CDR1 SGHRS, CDR2 YFSETQ. J lost 4 bases, V lost 4 bases, and 11 bases had no gene match. CDR3 length equals 16 residues. The CDR3 is CASSGTGGDRSTEAFF. In DNA, the CDR3 is TGCGCCAGCAGCGGAACAGGGGGCGATAGGAGCACTGAAGCTTTCTTT.

This chain uses TRBV9 with TRBJ1-1; TRBD1 aligns across 10 bases. With V trimmed by 4 bases and J by 1 base, 4 bases remained unmatched. CDR3 length: 15 residues. Germline CDR1 reads SGDLS; CDR2 reads YYNGEE. CDR3 nucleotide sequence: TGTGCCAGCAGCCCCCGGGACAGGGGGAACACTGAAGCTTTCTTT. This codes for CASSPRDRGNTEAFF.

There are a few counts of this clone. The V and J genes are TRBV4-2 and TRBJ2-3, with unresolved D. This CDR3 is 16 amino acids long. Germline assignment: CDR1 LGHNA and CDR2 YNFKEQ. The V and J ends lost 1 base and 1 base respectively, with 12 bases between them. CDR3 sequence reads: CASSQGYRQGTDTQYF. The CDR3 DNA is TGTGCCAGCAGCCAAGGTTATCGGCAGGGCACAGATACGCAGTATTTT.

The J gene is TRBJ2-3, the V gene TRBV9, with TRBD1 identical over 9 bases. The CDR3 extends over 13 amino acids. V was pared by 6 bases and J by 6 bases, with 5 bases of the junction left unmatched. The germline V gene has CDR1 SGDLS and CDR2 YYNGEE. The CDR3, as DNA: TGTGCCAGCAACGACAGGGGGACTGATACGCAGTATTTT. Translated, it gives CASNDRGTDTQYF. Variable domain in full (rest from reference TRBV9 and TRBJ2-3): DSGVTQTPKHLITATGQRVTLRCSPRSGDLSVYWYQQSLDQGLQFLIQYYNGEERAKGNILERFSAQQFPDLHSELNLSSLELGDSALYFCASNDRGTDTQYFGPGTRLTVL.

This chain uses TRBV28 with TRBJ1-2, with D uncertain. V gave up 4 bases and J gave up 4 bases, with 19 bases separating them. CDR3 length equals 16 residues. The germline V gene encodes CDR1 MDHEN and CDR2 SYDVKM. CDR3 in DNA: TGTGCCAGCAGTTCAAACCTCTCCCCGACTGGCTATGGCTACACCTTC. Translating gives CASSSNLSPTGYGYTF.

V and J are TRBV19 and TRBJ2-1; 7 nucleotides agree with TRBD1. The V gene's germline CDR1 is LNHDA and CDR2 SQIVND (reference sequence). The V and J ends lost 5 bases and 9 bases, in that order; junction bases with no gene match: 4. This CDR3 is 12 amino acids long. CDR3 bases: TGTGCCAGTAGTTTATCAGGGGGTGAGCAGTTCTTC. Translation gives CASSLSGGEQFF.

This clone was recorded at least ten times. The chain couples TRBV20-1 to TRBJ1-2; D uncertain. Between the trimmed V and J ends, which lost 6 bases and 8 bases, there was a span of 13 bases. The CDR3 consists of 11 residues. Germline V CDR1 and CDR2: DFQATT, SNEGSKA (reference sequence). This CDR3 reads CSALTDLGYTF. The CDR3 DNA is TGCAGTGCCCTTACCGACTTGGGCTACACCTTC.

This clone was observed a single time. The genes are TRBV28 and TRBJ2-7, with D maybe TRBD2 (7 bases). Germline V gene data show CDR1 as MDHEN and CDR2 as SYDVKM. The CDR3 is made up of 16 amino acids. The ends were cut back, 3 bases at V and 4 bases at J, with 19 bases in the middle. CDR3 in DNA: TGTGCCAGCAGTTTGTCGGGGGGCCCGGGGGTATACGAGCAGTACTTC. This translates into CASSLSGGPGVYEQYF.

The chain uses TRBV14 and TRBJ1-1; 7 bases line up with TRBD1. The CDR3 sequence is 14 residues long. Looked up from germline, CDR1 is SGHDN and CDR2 is FVKESK. After removal of 4 bases from V and 4 bases from J, the junction contained 6 bases not matched to a gene. Here the CDR3 reads CASSLRQGITEAFF. The CDR3 coding sequence is TGTGCCAGCAGCCTTCGACAGGGTATCACTGAAGCTTTCTTT.

The chain links TRBV11-2 to TRBJ1-4; D gene uncertain. This CDR3 has 13 residues. Trimming removed 2 bases from V and 6 bases from J, with 7 bases in between. Germline V CDR1 and CDR2: SGHAT, FQNNGV. The CDR3 DNA is TGTGCCAGCAGCTTAACCGCGGATGAAAAACTGTTTTTT. It specifies CASSLTADEKLFF.

The V call is TRBV19, the J call TRBJ1-1; TRBD1 might be the D (6 bases). Trimming pared 5 bases from V and 5 bases from J, leaving 15 bases between. The CDR3 runs to 14 residues. Germline CDR1 and CDR2: LNHDA and SQIVND (reference sequence). CDR3 DNA sequence: TGTGCCAGTAGTGTACCAGGGGTAGGGACTGAAGCTTTCTTT. As protein: CASSVPGVGTEAFF. Filled out from reference TRBV19 and TRBJ1-1, the complete variable domain reads DGGITQSPKYLFRKEGQNVTLSCEQNLNHDAMYWYRQDPGQGLRLIYYSQIVNDFQKGDIAEGYSVSREKKESFPLTVTSAQKNPTAFYLCASSVPGVGTEAFFGQGTRLTVV.

This chain connects TRBV27 to TRBJ2-3; possible D gene TRBD2, 5 bases. CDR1 is MNHEY and CDR2 is SMNVEV in the germline V gene (reference sequence). V dropped 6 bases and J dropped 1 base, with 14 bases sitting between them. The CDR3 consists of 15 residues. CDR3 DNA: TGTGCCAGCAGGGACCGGGCGAGGGGCACAGATACGCAGTATTTT. Translating gives CASRDRARGTDTQYF.

This CDR3 is CASSLTGTGAANEKLFF. CDR3 coding DNA: TGTGCCAGCAGCTTAACCGGGACAGGGGCGGCTAATGAAAAACTGTTTTTT. This sequence joins TRBV7-3 and TRBJ1-4; 10 nucleotides agree with TRBD1. The germline gives CDR1 SGHTA, CDR2 FQGTGA. Trimming took 0 bases from V and 3 from J; bases not matched to a gene: 4. There are 17 residues in the CDR3.